The 3 T cell receptor beta chains below all came from one sample that was sequenced in a study of blood T cell repertoires in COVID-19. The repertoire was sequenced with immunoSEQ multiplex PCR; TCRdb's copy has only in-frame clones and lacks some. The repertoire holds hundreds of thousands of clones, with around nine tenths as singletons. Material: peripheral blood. The receptors stem from a man between 60 and 75 years old who had recovered from COVID-19.

The chain combines TRBV27 with TRBJ2-7, with D perhaps TRBD2 (5 bases). CDR1 MNHEY and CDR2 SMNVEV come from the germline V gene (reference sequence). The germline V and J ends were trimmed by 3 bases and 3 bases, with 9 bases remaining between them. The CDR3 is made up of 13 amino acids. CDR3 residues: CASSLGEGYEQYF. The DNA for the CDR3 is TGTGCCAGCAGTTTGGGCGAGGGCTACGAGCAGTACTTC.

This sequence joins TRBV10-3 and TRBJ2-2, with D possibly matching TRBD2 (6 bases). V was clipped by 4 bases and J by 0 bases, with 9 bases between them. Per germline, CDR1 ENHRY and CDR2 SYGVKD. This CDR3 is built from 15 residues. The CDR3 DNA reads as TGTGCCATCAGTGTTGGCGGGGCGAACACCGGGGAGCTGTTTTTT. It codes for CAISVGGANTGELFF.

Here the CDR3 reads CASSFDGGRVDTQYF. The CDR3, as DNA: TGTGCCAGCAGCTTTGATGGCGGGAGGGTAGATACGCAGTATTTT. This chain uses TRBV11-2 with TRBJ2-3; 9 bases map to TRBD2. This CDR3 has 15 residues. CDR1 and CDR2 from the germline V gene are SGHAT and FQNNGV. Trimming at V came to 3 bases and at J to 5 bases, leaving 6 bases not matched to a gene.